The clone carrying this T cell receptor (beta chain) was counted a few times. These data originate in a study of T cell changes during pregnancy in multiple sclerosis. V shed 1 base and J 11 bases; nucleotides not matched to a gene: 4. Germline V gives CDR1 LGHNT, CDR2 FRNRAP. The CDR3 consists of 12 residues. Sequencing was performed with immunoSEQ multiplex PCR; in TCRdb, only in-frame clones are kept and a portion is missing. The sample carries 75,000 to 95,000 clones, under 95% recorded once. Sequencing used peripheral blood, obtained in the first trimester of pregnancy. The genes are TRBV12-5 and TRBJ1-1, with TRBD1 matching over 7 bases. The sequence derives from a female donor in good health, enrolled as a control in a pregnancy study. CDR3 in amino acids: CASGLGDRVAFF. In DNA form, the CDR3 reads TGTGCTAGTGGTTTGGGTGACAGGGTCGCTTTCTTT. The complete variable domain, with remaining parts taken from reference TRBV12-5 and TRBJ1-1, reads DARVTQTPRHKVTEMGQEVTMRCQPILGHNTVFWYRQTMMQGLELLAYFRNRAPLDDSGMPKDRFSAEMPDATLATLKIQPSEPRDSAVYFCASGLGDRVAFFGQGTRLTVV.